A single TCR beta chain is shown here with its context. The germline V gene encodes CDR1 SGHAT and CDR2 FQNNGV. V was pared by 5 bases and J by 0 bases, with 6 bases of the junction left unmatched. The length of the CDR3 is 15 residues. These data originate in a study of radiotherapy plus CTLA-4 blockade in lung cancer. Profiling relied on immunoSEQ multiplex PCR, and the TCRdb table lists in-frame clones only, not all of them. The data show more than 75,000 clones, roughly 80% seen once. The chain links TRBV11-2 to TRBJ2-7; 8 positions agree with TRBD2. The source material was peripheral blood, sampled from a patient treated with radiotherapy plus ipilimumab. This sequence was found in a human donor with non-small cell lung cancer that progressed on radiotherapy plus ipilimumab. CDR3 loop: CASSPPGLDSYEQYF. CDR3 bases: TGTGCCAGCAGCCCACCGGGACTAGACTCCTACGAGCAGTACTTC.